This T cell receptor beta chain was documented in a study of cytomegalovirus exposure and HLA in healthy donors. Across the study: A subsequent analysis stated that the 90 to 150 validation repertoires were run on the same platform as the approximately 610 first-cohort repertoires.

This CDR3 comprises 13 residues. The V and J ends lost 6 bases and 6 bases respectively, with 14 bases between them. Germline assignment: CDR1 MDHEN and CDR2 SYDVKM. Data came from immunoSEQ multiplex PCR; TCRdb stores just in-frame clones and leaves some out. Of fewer than 250,000 clones listed, around nine tenths are singletons. While the first cohort had some 700 subjects, the donors belonged to the separate validation cohort of roughly 130 subjects. This clone came up a few times. Its target is not known. Findings and caveats of the study: Three CMV-associated chains proved CMV antigen-specific in vitro. That first-cohort TCR clusters tended to co-occur in the 130 or so validation repertoires was found in a later analysis.

The chain joins TRBV28 to TRBJ1-2, with TRBD1 as a possible D gene (6 bases). The sequence derives from a man aged 18 to 29 in good health and CMV-seronegative. Source material: PBMCs. The CDR3 nucleotides read TGTGCCAGCAGCCTACAGGGAGTGGATGGCTACACCTTC. Protein product: CASSLQGVDGYTF.